Below, 25 T cell receptor beta chains from the same sample are listed, as sequenced in a study of long-term antiretroviral therapy in people with HIV. With survey level as its setting, the immunoSEQ assay was v3.0. Sequencing used immunoSEQ multiplex PCR; TCRdb keeps in-frame clones, though not all of them. The data show 25,000 to 35,000 clones, 80% seen once. Sequences were derived from unsorted PBMCs, sampled 0.3 years after starting antiretroviral therapy. The receptor source for this set is a man aged 35 to 55 with HIV.

This clone has only one observation. The V gene is TRBV28, the J gene TRBJ1-2, with 8 bases that match TRBD1. V was clipped by 6 bases and J by 4 bases; unmatched bases: 13. This CDR3 has 16 amino acids. Germline V lookup: CDR1 MDHEN, CDR2 SYDVKM. The CDR3: CASSSPRQGMSYGYTF. CDR3 nucleotide sequence: TGTGCCAGCAGCTCCCCTAGACAGGGGATGAGCTATGGCTACACCTTC.

V and J are TRBV11-2 and TRBJ1-1; D remains ambiguous. V gave up 5 bases and J gave up 1 base, with 8 bases separating them. This CDR3 is built from 13 residues. CDR1 is SGHAT and CDR2 is FQNNGV in the germline V gene. The DNA of the CDR3 is TGTGCCAGCAGCCCCCCGGGGAACACTGAAGCTTTCTTT. It yields the protein CASSPPGNTEAFF.

The rearrangement links TRBV28 to TRBJ1-1, with TRBD1 as a possible D gene (5 bases). Trimming took off 8 bases at V and 1 base at J, with 11 bases between the two ends. Looked up from germline, CDR1 is MDHEN and CDR2 is SYDVKM. The CDR3 is 13 residues long. In nucleotides, the CDR3 is TGTGCCAGCCCCGGGACGTCGAACACTGAAGCTTTCTTT. Translation: CASPGTSNTEAFF. Using reference TRBV28 and TRBJ1-1 for the parts outside the CDR3, the full variable domain is DVKVTQSSRYLVKRTGEKVFLECVQDMDHENMFWYRQDPGLGLRLIYFSYDVKMKEKGDIPEGYSVSREKKERFSLILESASTNQTSMYLCASPGTSNTEAFFGQGTRLTVV.

The gene calls are TRBV28 and TRBJ2-7; no firm D call. Germline lookup yields CDR1 MDHEN and CDR2 SYDVKM. Between the trimmed V and J ends, which lost 6 bases and 4 bases, there was a span of 19 bases. CDR3 length: 15 residues. This chain's CDR3 is CASSPPTGSNYEQYF. The CDR3 region has the DNA TGTGCCAGCAGCCCCCCGACTGGCAGCAATTACGAGCAGTACTTC. Variable domain in full (rest from reference TRBV28 and TRBJ2-7): DVKVTQSSRYLVKRTGEKVFLECVQDMDHENMFWYRQDPGLGLRLIYFSYDVKMKEKGDIPEGYSVSREKKERFSLILESASTNQTSMYLCASSPPTGSNYEQYFGPGTRLTVT.

The V and J genes are TRBV7-2 and TRBJ1-2; a weak D match, TRBD1 (6 bases). The CDR3 consists of 14 residues. Between the trimmed V and J ends, which lost 5 bases and 2 bases, there was a span of 12 bases. From germline, CDR1 is SGHTA and CDR2 FQGNSA. This CDR3 is CASSPSGANYGYTF. The CDR3 region has the DNA TGTGCCAGCAGCCCTTCAGGGGCCAACTATGGCTACACCTTC. Variable domain in full (rest from reference TRBV7-2 and TRBJ1-2): GAGVSQSPSNKVTEKGKDVELRCDPISGHTALYWYRQSLGQGLEFLIYFQGNSAPDKSGLPSDRFSAERTGGSVSTLTIQRTQQEDSAVYLCASSPSGANYGYTFGSGTRLTVV.

In DNA form, the CDR3 reads TGTGCCAGCAGCTCCGGACAGGGGATGTGGGGCAATCAGCCCCAGCATTTT. Protein product: CASSSGQGMWGNQPQHF. The chain uses TRBV7-9 and TRBJ1-5; 9 bases are a match to TRBD1. The ends lost 4 bases at V and 2 bases at J; junction bases unmatched: 9. The CDR3 has 17 residues. The V gene's germline CDR1 is SEHNR and CDR2 FQNEAQ (reference sequence).

This clone was recorded a few times. The chain recombines TRBV4-1 with TRBJ2-2, with 11 bases fitting TRBD1. Per the germline V gene, CDR1 is MGHRA and CDR2 is YSYEKL. This CDR3 is 14 amino acids long. J was trimmed by 5 bases and V by 4 bases; bases with no gene match: 0. DNA for the CDR3: TGCGCCAGCAGCCGGGACAGGGGGACCGGGGAGCTGTTTTTT. It is translated as CASSRDRGTGELFF.

The V gene is TRBV5-1, the J gene TRBJ2-5; TRBD1 agrees at 7 bases. This CDR3 spans 14 amino acids. Germline CDR1 is SGHRS and CDR2 is YFSETQ. The ends lost 0 bases at V and 2 bases at J; junction bases unmatched: 1. The CDR3 coding sequence is TGCGCCAGCAGCTTGGGGACAGGTCAAGAGACCCAGTACTTC. It is translated as CASSLGTGQETQYF.

This chain uses TRBV5-1 with TRBJ2-3, with D unclear. V lost 0 bases, J lost 3 bases, and 8 bases lay in between. This CDR3 region has 14 residues. Looked up from germline, CDR1 is SGHRS and CDR2 is YFSETQ. The CDR3 here is CASSLASKTDTQYF. The CDR3 nucleotides are TGCGCCAGCAGCTTGGCCTCTAAGACAGATACGCAGTATTTT.

The chain recombines TRBV28 with TRBJ2-1; possible D gene TRBD1, 6 bases. This CDR3 is 13 amino acids long. Germline-derived CDR1 and CDR2 are MDHEN and SYDVKM. V lost 9 bases, J lost 0 bases, and 9 bases lay in between. In DNA, the CDR3 is TGTGCCAGTTACAGGGTCTCCTACAATGAGCAGTTCTTC. Amino acids: CASYRVSYNEQFF.

V is TRBV5-1 and J is TRBJ1-6; 12 bases agree with TRBD1. Unmatched junction bases numbered 10, after V lost 4 bases and J lost 14 bases. The CDR3 contains 15 residues. Germline CDR1 is SGHRS and CDR2 is YFSETQ. The CDR3 reads CASSPGDRGPQTLHF. The CDR3 DNA is TGCGCCAGCAGCCCGGGGGACAGGGGGCCCCAAACCCTCCACTTT.

V usage is TRBV7-9 and J usage is TRBJ1-5; tentatively, D is TRBD1 (5 bases). V lost 5 bases and J lost 6, with 8 bases in between. The CDR3 length is 12 residues. Germline CDR1 reads SEHNR; CDR2 reads FQNEAQ (reference sequence). The CDR3 region has the DNA TGTGCCAGCAGCACAGGCAGTCAGCCCCAGCATTTT. Its translation is CASSTGSQPQHF.

The chain employs TRBV29-1 and TRBJ1-1; 8 bases align to TRBD1. V was pared by 4 bases and J by 5 bases, with 6 bases of the junction left unmatched. This CDR3 contains 13 residues. Germline V gives CDR1 SQVTM, CDR2 ANQGSEA. The CDR3 nucleotides read TGCAGCGTTGGGGGACGACAGGGGACTGAAGCTTTCTTT. Translation: CSVGGRQGTEAFF. Complete variable domain (other parts from reference TRBV29-1 and TRBJ1-1): SAVISQKPSRDICQRGTSLTIQCQVDSQVTMMFWYRQQPGQSLTLIATANQGSEATYESGFVIDKFPISRPNLTFSTLTVSNMSPEDSSIYLCSVGGRQGTEAFFGQGTRLTVV.

This clone ranks as medium-sized (0.01 to 0.1%). The rearrangement uses TRBV19 and TRBJ2-1; 13 positions match TRBD2. The CDR3 is 15 residues long. V was clipped by 7 bases and J by 6 bases; unmatched bases: 6. Germline V CDR1 and CDR2: LNHDA, SQIVND (reference sequence). The CDR3 is CASTGGLAGLNEQFF. The CDR3 DNA reads TGTGCCAGTACCGGGGGACTAGCGGGGCTCAATGAGCAGTTCTTC. Drawing the rest from reference TRBV19 and TRBJ2-1, the complete variable domain is DGGITQSPKYLFRKEGQNVTLSCEQNLNHDAMYWYRQDPGQGLRLIYYSQIVNDFQKGDIAEGYSVSREKKESFPLTVTSAQKNPTAFYLCASTGGLAGLNEQFFGPGTRLTVL.

J is TRBJ1-6 and V is TRBV7-9, with 8 nucleotides matching TRBD1. CDR1 is SEHNR, CDR2 FQNEAQ, per germline (reference sequence). J gave up 3 bases and V 4 bases, and 5 bases lay outside the gene matches. This CDR3 comprises 16 residues. The CDR3 loop is CASSSGQGFYNSPLHF. CDR3 nucleotide sequence: TGTGCCAGCAGCTCCGGACAGGGCTTCTATAATTCACCCCTCCACTTT.

The V call is TRBV28, the J call TRBJ2-7; 8 bases agree with TRBD1. V shed 2 bases, J shed 6 bases, and the junction held 0 bases outside the gene matches. The CDR3 is 12 amino acids. Germline CDR1 reads MDHEN; CDR2 reads SYDVKM. The chain's CDR3 is CASSLDRGEQYF. CDR3 DNA: TGTGCCAGCAGTTTAGACAGGGGCGAGCAGTACTTC.

The chain joins TRBV7-2 to TRBJ1-4; a possible D gene is TRBD1 (6 bases). Germline CDR1 reads SGHTA; CDR2 reads FQGNSA. V lost 3 bases to trimming and J lost 7 bases, with 15 bases between them. The CDR3 is 15 amino acids. CDR3 sequence reads: CASSFTGTPFEKLFF. The CDR3 DNA is TGTGCCAGCAGCTTTACAGGGACGCCGTTTGAAAAACTGTTTTTT.

The rearrangement uses TRBV9 and TRBJ2-3; D is possibly TRBD1 or TRBD2 (6 bases each). The germline V gene encodes CDR1 SGDLS and CDR2 YYNGEE. This CDR3 is 14 amino acids long. Trimming removed 5 bases from V and 4 bases from J, with 14 bases in between. CDR3 in amino acids: CASSETGGPDTQYF. The CDR3, as DNA: TGTGCCAGCAGTGAAACTGGGGGGCCAGATACGCAGTATTTT.

The chain employs TRBV30 and TRBJ2-5; no reliable D call. The germline CDR1 and CDR2 sequences are GTSNPN and SVGIG (reference sequence). V lost 0 bases and J 1 base, leaving 6 bases between the germline ends. The CDR3 is made up of 13 amino acids. The CDR3 sequence: CAWSVLFQETQYF. DNA of the CDR3: TGTGCCTGGAGTGTACTTTTCCAAGAGACCCAGTACTTC.

The chain is built from TRBV5-4 and TRBJ2-1; the match to TRBD2 covers 7 bases. Trimming at V came to 4 bases and at J to 4 bases, leaving 14 bases not matched to a gene. This CDR3 region has 17 residues. Germline V gene lookup returns CDR1 SGHNT and CDR2 YYREEE (reference sequence). CDR3: CASSQGSGMKIYNEQFF. CDR3 in DNA: TGTGCCAGCAGCCAGGGAAGCGGGATGAAGATTTACAATGAGCAGTTCTTC.

This sequence joins TRBV4-1 and TRBJ1-6, with a tentative D call TRBD1 (6 bases). From germline, CDR1 is MGHRA and CDR2 YSYEKL. This CDR3 spans 17 amino acids. Trimming pared 1 base from V and 7 bases from J, leaving 17 bases between. The CDR3 DNA follows: TGCGCCAGCAGCCAAGTTCAGAGGACAGAGGGAAATTCACCCCTCCACTTT. Translating gives CASSQVQRTEGNSPLHF.

This chain links TRBV18 with TRBJ2-1; the match to TRBD2 covers 12 bases. This CDR3 contains 18 residues. CDR1 KGHSH and CDR2 LQKENI come from the germline V gene. With 6 bases clipped from V and 0 bases from J, the junction kept 9 bases outside the gene matches. The CDR3 nucleotides are TGTGCCAGCTCGTCCGGGACTAGCGGGTTCTCCTCCTACAATGAGCAGTTCTTC. Amino acids: CASSSGTSGFSSYNEQFF.

The chain links TRBV15 to TRBJ1-2; D unresolved. This CDR3 comprises 18 residues. Trimming took off 7 bases at V and 5 bases at J, with 29 bases between the two ends. Looked up from germline, CDR1 is LNHNV and CDR2 is YYDKDF (reference sequence). The CDR3 DNA sequence: TGTGCCACCAAACGTAGAGGCCGGGCCTCATCGATTGGATATGGCTACACCTTC. Amino acids: CATKRRGRASSIGYGYTF. Full variable domain (remainder filled in from reference TRBV15 and TRBJ1-2): DAMVIQNPRYQVTQFGKPVTLSCSQTLNHNVMYWYQQKSSQAPKLLFHYYDKDFNNEADTPDNFQSRRPNTSFCFLDIRSPGLGDTAMYLCATKRRGRASSIGYGYTFGSGTRLTVV.

This chain uses TRBV29-1 with TRBJ2-2; TRBD1 matches at 7 bases. CDR1 and CDR2 (germline): SQVTM, ANQGSEA. The V and J ends lost 6 bases and 1 base, in that order; junction bases with no gene match: 2. This CDR3 comprises 13 residues. CDR3 nucleotides: TGCAGCGTCGGGACAGAGAACACCGGGGAGCTGTTTTTT. Translated: CSVGTENTGELFF.

This clone occurred a few times. V is TRBV4-1 and J is TRBJ1-5; D unclear. CDR3 length equals 16 residues. The V end lost 0 bases, the J end lost 3 bases, and 12 bases lay between the germline ends. Germline V gene lookup returns CDR1 MGHRA and CDR2 YSYEKL. The CDR3 sequence: CASSQEGRSSNQPQHF. The CDR3 region has the DNA TGCGCCAGCAGCCAAGAGGGCAGGTCTTCCAATCAGCCCCAGCATTTT.